This TCR beta chain derives from a study of cytomegalovirus exposure and HLA in healthy donors. Regarding the study as a whole: Among the most significant clusters, several appeared linked to common viral pathogens in a later analysis. From TCR beta sequences, most subjects' HLA-A and HLA-B alleles were reportedly predicted accurately.

This PCR relied on a set of 60 Vbeta primers and 13 Jbeta primers. Original handling: Around 83 million unique TCR beta chains, some 9.9 million shared, were counted in a later analysis. Generated by immunoSEQ multiplex PCR, the TCRdb table keeps only in-frame clones and is missing some. V and J calls and clone size are as listed in that table; D and trimming were resolved from the DNA. The sample carries 120,000 to 150,000 clones, 60% to 80% recorded once. Each donor was nominally healthy when sampled (though unrecorded immune exposures were likely). A remark on this clone: Its matching antigen is unknown.

This sequence was found in a female donor in good health and CMV-seronegative. Sequencing input: PBMCs.

The chain's CDR3 is CASSFLSVVADTQYF. The CDR3 bases are TGTGCCAGCAGTTTTCTATCCGTTGTAGCAGATACGCAGTATTTT. This chain connects TRBV27 to TRBJ2-3; D ambiguous. Germline CDR1 MNHEY, CDR2 SMNVEV (reference sequence). This CDR3 has 15 residues. Trimming stripped 3 bases from V and 4 bases from J, with 14 bases between.